This T cell receptor (beta chain) was sequenced for a study of blood T cell repertoires in COVID-19 (TCRdb year 2020). Notes on the research overall: Samples covering the acute and convalescent phases of COVID-19 were provided by collaborators in the United States, Italy and Spain. The material from the prospective study consisted of cDNA or gDNA derived from T cells, B-cell-depleted T cells, or PBMCs. Subjects who had been exposed to COVID-19, were actively infected with it, or had recovered from it provided the deeply sampled blood TCRbeta repertoires that made up the dataset. A freely available public database, intended as a resource for researchers studying the immune response to SARS-CoV-2, is where the repertoires were released. Samples were obtained from the ongoing ImmuneRACE study (first 160 participants) and from some 1,200 subjects provided by 6 global collaborators. A de-identified subject ID, COVID-19 status, age in years and sex were almost always included in the sample metadata. Where available, HLA class I and class II types were taken from metadata supplied by the sample provider and were not determined by assay-based typing. What the work shows at the level of the full study, not this receptor alone: Clinical and demographic metadata were provided uncurated, with the amount varying by source and participant.

CDR1 and CDR2, per the germline V gene (reference sequence), are GTSNPN and SVGIG. Cut back by 8 bases and 1 base, the V and J ends lie 9 bases apart. Its CDR3 holds 11 amino acids, cysteine through phenylalanine. The CDR3 DNA has 33 bases and is translated from base 1. On this clone: The antigen it recognizes is unknown. The record has no base qualities; no much larger clone is one base away.

Each collaborating institution followed its own protocols to collect whole blood in K2EDTA tubes. For TCRbeta analysis, collaborator samples were shipped as frozen whole blood, as isolated PBMCs, or as DNA extracted from either sample type. TCRbeta CDR3 regions were amplified from genomic DNA by means of the immunoSEQ Assay, a bias-controlled multiplex PCR. On the study's bioinformatics: The number of nucleated cells in each sample was estimated by amplification of reference gene primers within the assay. Sequence reads were collapsed and filtered to measure the absolute abundance of every unique TCRbeta CDR3 rearrangement. Productive Simpson clonality was computed per sample as the square root of Simpson's diversity index over productive rearrangements. Entries here come from immuneACCESS through TCRdb and include only in-frame sequences with V and J called. Some clones fail to appear in such tables; in the studies checked, an unresolved V gene covers under half of the shortfall, and the cause of the remainder is unknown. The DNA was the basis for D and trimming; V, J and clone size are from that table. The sample table holds about 37,000 clones, of which roughly 88% were seen once. The ten largest clones capture about 12% of the sample.

The sequence was obtained from a man between 60 and 75 years old with active COVID-19. The chain couples TRBV30 to TRBJ2-7; the D gene is perhaps TRBD1 or TRBD2, each of them matching over 6 bases. Sequencing was performed on peripheral blood. The DNA sequence is as follows: TGTGCCGGGGGGCGGTCCTACGAGCAGTACTTC. It codes for CAGGRSYEQYF.